The clone carrying this T cell receptor (beta chain) was seen a few times. Its matching antigen is unknown. The sample originates from a study of T cells after posttransplantation cyclophosphamide. Notes on the study in general: Tissue-infiltrating T cells from skin or gut overlapped little with blood T cells. Donor-recipient repertoire similarity was low at 1-2 months, rising over year one. Recipient CMV seropositivity and CMV reactivation strongly tracked TRB clonality.

Using immunoSEQ multiplex PCR, the repertoire was profiled, and TCRdb retains in-frame clones only, with some absent. The repertoire has more than 50,000 clones, just over 85% of them found once; the top ten carry roughly 2.8%. The sequencing input was PBMCs. The receptor's source is a man aged 25 to 40 with a blood cancer, CMV-positive, and with a related stem cell donor.

CDR3 in DNA: TGTGCCAGCAGCTACGACGAGGGTGGCTACACCTTC. Encoded protein: CASSYDEGGYTF. V and J are TRBV5-4 and TRBJ1-2; D gene ambiguous. The germline CDR1 and CDR2 sequences are SGHNT and YYREEE (reference sequence). This CDR3 has 12 residues. With 3 bases removed from V and 7 bases from J, the gap between germline ends came to 10 bases.